The source of this TCR beta chain is a study of T cells in Graves' hyperthyroidism and ophthalmopathy. Using RNA transcripts as the source, TCR beta CDR3 regions were amplified. HTBI primers were the set used in a first-round RT-PCR of the TCR CDR3. MiXCR, run by TCRdb on the multiplex PCR reads, gives a single entry per CDR3 protein. Here the sample spans approximately 250,000 distinct CDR3 sequences, approximately 24% being singletons. General study points: A median about 6.5 months before onset, the model predicted ophthalmopathy.

The V and J ends lost 6 bases and 1 base respectively, with 13 bases between them. The CDR3 consists of 15 residues. Germline-derived CDR1 and CDR2 are SGDLS and YYNGEE. This clonotype showed up many times. Its antigen is as yet unknown. Diagnoses rested on clinical symptoms, serum thyroxine and TRAb, thyroid ultrasound and orbital computed tomography. What was sequenced was blood. The rearrangement joins TRBV9 to TRBJ2-2; D gene uncertain. This TCR came from a woman in her 40s with Graves' ophthalmopathy. As DNA, the CDR3 is TGTGCCAGCACCCGAAGGAACCAGAACACCGGGGAGCTGTTTTTT. Its protein is CASTRRNQNTGELFF.